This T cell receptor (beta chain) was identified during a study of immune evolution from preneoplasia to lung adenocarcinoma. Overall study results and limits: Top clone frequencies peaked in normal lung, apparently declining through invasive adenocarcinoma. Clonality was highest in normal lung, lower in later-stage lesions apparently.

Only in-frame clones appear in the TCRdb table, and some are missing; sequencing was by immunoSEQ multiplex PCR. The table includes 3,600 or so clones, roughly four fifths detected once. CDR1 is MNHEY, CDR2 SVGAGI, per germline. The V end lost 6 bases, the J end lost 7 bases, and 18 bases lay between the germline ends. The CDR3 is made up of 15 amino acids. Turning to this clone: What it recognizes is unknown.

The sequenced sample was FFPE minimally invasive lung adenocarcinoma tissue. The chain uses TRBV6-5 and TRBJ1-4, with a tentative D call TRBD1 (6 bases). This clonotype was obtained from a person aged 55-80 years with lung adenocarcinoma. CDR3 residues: CASSVQGLLTEKLFF. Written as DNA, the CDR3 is TGTGCCAGCAGCGTACAGGGTTTGCTTACTGAAAAACTGTTTTTT.